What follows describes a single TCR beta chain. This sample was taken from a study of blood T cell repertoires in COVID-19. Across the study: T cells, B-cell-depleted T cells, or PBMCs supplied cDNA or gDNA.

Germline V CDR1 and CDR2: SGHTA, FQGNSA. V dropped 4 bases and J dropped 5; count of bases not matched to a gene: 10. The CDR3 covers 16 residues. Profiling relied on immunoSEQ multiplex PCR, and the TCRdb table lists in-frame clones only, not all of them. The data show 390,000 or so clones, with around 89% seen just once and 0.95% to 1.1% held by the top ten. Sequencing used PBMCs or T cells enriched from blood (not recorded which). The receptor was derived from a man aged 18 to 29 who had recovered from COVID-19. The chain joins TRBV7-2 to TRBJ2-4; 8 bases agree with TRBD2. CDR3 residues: CASSSQRGHRENIQYF. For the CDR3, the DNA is TGTGCCAGCAGCTCTCAGCGGGGGCATAGGGAAAACATTCAGTACTTC.